This T cell receptor (beta chain) was captured in a study of cytomegalovirus exposure and HLA in healthy donors. CDR3 length equals 16 residues. Germline V gene data show CDR1 as SGHRS and CDR2 as YFSETQ. V was pared by 5 bases and J by 7 bases, with 24 bases between. Assay: immunoSEQ multiplex PCR; the TCRdb copy retains only in-frame clones and omits some. The sample shows over 150,000 clones, 86% of them seen only once. Sequenced sample: PBMCs. The chain employs TRBV5-1 and TRBJ1-2, with D possibly TRBD1 on 5 matching bases. This receptor was obtained from a man younger than 30 in good health and CMV-seropositive. This CDR3 is CASRAAGLQAPGGYTF. The CDR3 coding sequence is TGCGCCAGCAGAGCCGCGGGACTCCAAGCTCCAGGTGGCTACACCTTC. Together with reference TRBV5-1 and TRBJ1-2, the CDR3 gives the full variable domain: KAGVTQTPRYLIKTRGQQVTLSCSPISGHRSVSWYQQTPGQGLQFLFEYFSETQRNKGNFPGRFSGRQFSNSRSEMNVSTLELGDSALYLCASRAAGLQAPGGYTFGSGTRLTVV.